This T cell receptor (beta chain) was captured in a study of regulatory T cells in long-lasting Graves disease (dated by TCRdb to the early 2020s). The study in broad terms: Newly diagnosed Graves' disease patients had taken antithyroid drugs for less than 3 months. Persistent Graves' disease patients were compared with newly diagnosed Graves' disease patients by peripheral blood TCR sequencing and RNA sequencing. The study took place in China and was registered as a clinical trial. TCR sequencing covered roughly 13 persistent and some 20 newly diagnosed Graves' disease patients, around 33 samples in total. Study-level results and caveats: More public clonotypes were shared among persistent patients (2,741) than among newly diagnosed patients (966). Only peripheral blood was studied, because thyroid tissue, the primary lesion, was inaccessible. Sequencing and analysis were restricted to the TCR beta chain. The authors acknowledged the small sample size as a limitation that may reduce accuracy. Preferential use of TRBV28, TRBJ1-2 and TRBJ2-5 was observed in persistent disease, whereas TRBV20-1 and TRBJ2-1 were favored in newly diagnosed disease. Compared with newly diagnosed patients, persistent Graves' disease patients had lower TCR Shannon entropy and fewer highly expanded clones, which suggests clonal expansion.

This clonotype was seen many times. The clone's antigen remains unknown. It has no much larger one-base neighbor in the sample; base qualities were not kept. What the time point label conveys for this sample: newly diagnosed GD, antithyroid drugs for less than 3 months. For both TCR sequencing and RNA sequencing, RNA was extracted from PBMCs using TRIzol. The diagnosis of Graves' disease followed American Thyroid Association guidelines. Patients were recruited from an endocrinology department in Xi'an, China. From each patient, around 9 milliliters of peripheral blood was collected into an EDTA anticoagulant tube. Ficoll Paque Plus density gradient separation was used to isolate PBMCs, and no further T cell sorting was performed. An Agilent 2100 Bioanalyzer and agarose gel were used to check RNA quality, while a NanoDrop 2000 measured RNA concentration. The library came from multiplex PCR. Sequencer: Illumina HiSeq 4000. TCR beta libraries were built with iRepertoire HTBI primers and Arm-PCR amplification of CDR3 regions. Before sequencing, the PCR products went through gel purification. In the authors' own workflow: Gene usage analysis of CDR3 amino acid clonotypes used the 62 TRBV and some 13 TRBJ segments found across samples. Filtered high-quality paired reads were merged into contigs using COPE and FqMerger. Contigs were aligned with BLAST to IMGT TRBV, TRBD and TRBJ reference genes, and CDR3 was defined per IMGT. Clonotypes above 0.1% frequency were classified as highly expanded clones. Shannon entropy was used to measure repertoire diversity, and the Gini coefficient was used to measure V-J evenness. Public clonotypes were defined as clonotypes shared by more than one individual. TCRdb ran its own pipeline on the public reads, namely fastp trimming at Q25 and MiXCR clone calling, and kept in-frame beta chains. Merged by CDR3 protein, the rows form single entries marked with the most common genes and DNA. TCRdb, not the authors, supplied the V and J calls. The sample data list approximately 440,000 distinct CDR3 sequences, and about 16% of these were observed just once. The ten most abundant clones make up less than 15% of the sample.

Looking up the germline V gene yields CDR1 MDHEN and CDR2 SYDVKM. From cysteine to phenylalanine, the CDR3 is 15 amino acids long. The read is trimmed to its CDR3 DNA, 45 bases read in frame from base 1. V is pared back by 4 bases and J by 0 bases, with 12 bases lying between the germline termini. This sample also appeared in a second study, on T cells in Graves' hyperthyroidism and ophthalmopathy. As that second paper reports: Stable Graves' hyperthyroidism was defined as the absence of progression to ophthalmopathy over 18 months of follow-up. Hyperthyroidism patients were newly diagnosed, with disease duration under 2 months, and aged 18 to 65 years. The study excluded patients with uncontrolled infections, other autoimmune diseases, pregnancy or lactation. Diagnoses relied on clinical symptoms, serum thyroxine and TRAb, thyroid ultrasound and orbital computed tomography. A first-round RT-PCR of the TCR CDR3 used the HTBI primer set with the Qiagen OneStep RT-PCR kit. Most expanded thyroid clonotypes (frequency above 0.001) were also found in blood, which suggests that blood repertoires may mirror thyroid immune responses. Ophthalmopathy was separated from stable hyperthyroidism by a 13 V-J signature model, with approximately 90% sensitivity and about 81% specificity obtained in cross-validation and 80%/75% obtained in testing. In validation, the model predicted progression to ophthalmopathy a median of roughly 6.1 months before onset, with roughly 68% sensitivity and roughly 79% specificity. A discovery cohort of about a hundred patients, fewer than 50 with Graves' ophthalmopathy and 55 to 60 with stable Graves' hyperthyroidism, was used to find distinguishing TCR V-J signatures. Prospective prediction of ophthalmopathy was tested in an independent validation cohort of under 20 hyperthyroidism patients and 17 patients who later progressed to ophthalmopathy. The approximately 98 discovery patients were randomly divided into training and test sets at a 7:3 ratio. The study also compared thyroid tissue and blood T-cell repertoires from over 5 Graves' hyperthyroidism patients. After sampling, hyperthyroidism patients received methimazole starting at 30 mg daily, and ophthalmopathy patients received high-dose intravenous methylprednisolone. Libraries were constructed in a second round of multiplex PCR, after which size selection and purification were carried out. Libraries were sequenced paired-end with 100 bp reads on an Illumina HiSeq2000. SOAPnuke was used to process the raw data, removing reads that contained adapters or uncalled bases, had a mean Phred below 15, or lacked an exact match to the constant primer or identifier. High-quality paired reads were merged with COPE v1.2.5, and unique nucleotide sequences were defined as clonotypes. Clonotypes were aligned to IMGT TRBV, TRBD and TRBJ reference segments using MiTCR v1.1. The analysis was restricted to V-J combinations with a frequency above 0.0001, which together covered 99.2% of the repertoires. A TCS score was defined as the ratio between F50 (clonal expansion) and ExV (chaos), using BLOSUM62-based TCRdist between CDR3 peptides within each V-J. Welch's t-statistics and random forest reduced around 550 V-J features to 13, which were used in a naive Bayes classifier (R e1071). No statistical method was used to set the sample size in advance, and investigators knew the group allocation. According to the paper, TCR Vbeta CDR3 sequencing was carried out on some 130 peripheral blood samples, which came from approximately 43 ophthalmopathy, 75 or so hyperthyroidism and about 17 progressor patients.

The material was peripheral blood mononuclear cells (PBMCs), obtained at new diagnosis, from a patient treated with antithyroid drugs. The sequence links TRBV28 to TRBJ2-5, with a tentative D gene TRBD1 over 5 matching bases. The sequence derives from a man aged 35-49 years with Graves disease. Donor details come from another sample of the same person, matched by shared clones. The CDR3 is CASSSSWGNQETQYF. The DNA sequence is TGTGCCAGCAGTTCGAGTTGGGGCAACCAAGAGACCCAGTACTTC.